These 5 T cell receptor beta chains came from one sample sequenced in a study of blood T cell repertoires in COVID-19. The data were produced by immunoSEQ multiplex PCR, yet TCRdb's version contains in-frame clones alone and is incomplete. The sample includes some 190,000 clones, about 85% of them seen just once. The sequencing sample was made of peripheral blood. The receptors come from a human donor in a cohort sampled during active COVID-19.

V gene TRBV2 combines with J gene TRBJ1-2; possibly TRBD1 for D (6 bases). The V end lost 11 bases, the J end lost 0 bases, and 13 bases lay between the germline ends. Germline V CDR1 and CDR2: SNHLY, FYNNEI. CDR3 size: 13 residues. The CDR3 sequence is CAGRRTANYGYTF. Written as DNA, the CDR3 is TGTGCCGGTAGACGGACAGCTAACTATGGCTACACCTTC.

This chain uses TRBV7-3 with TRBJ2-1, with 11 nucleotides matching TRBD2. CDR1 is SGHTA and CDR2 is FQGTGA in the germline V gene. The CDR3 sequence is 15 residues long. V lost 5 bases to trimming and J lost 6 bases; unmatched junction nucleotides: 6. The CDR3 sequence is CASSELAGAFNEQFF. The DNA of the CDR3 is TGTGCCAGCAGCGAACTAGCGGGGGCATTCAATGAGCAGTTCTTC.

The CDR3 sequence is CASSYGIVGQLNSPLHF. In nucleotides, the CDR3 is TGCGCCAGCAGCTACGGTATAGTGGGACAGCTGAATTCACCCCTCCACTTT. This chain uses TRBV5-1 with TRBJ1-6, with 7 bases matching TRBD1. Germline V gives CDR1 SGHRS, CDR2 YFSETQ. CDR3 size: 17 residues. V trimming: 3 bases; J trimming: 7 bases; junction bases outside the gene matches: 13.

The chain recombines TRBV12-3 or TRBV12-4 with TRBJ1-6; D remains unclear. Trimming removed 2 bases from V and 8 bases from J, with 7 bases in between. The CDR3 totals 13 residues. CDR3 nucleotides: TGTGCCAGCAGTTTAAGTTCAGATTCACCCCTCCACTTT. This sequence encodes CASSLSSDSPLHF.

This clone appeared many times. DNA of the CDR3: TGTGCCAGCAGCTTGGAGAGGGACAGGTTCGGGGCTTTCTTT. This codes for CASSLERDRFGAFF. V and J are TRBV5-5 and TRBJ1-1, with 8 positions matching TRBD1. This CDR3 has 14 residues. With V trimmed by 0 bases and J by 11 bases, 9 bases remained unmatched. CDR1 and CDR2 (germline): SGHKS, YYEKEE (reference sequence).